The 29 T cell receptor beta chains below all came from one sample that was sequenced in a study of regulatory and conventional T cells in RAG deficiency. The sorted conventional CD4+ T cells were CD25-low and CD127-high, with genomic DNA sequenced. TCRdb's copy holds only in-frame clones and misses some; the assay was immunoSEQ multiplex PCR. The sample lists over 45,000 clones, 80% to 90% occurring once. This same sample was also part of a study on regulatory T cells. As that report states: Amplification used 52 TRBV primers and 13 TRBJ primers.

Sequencing was done on a sample of CD4+ effector T cells sorted from blood. Receptors originate from a human donor in good health.

V gene TRBV7-8 combines with J gene TRBJ2-1, with D tentatively TRBD1 (5 bases). Trimming left V 1 base short and J 9 bases short, with 10 bases between. This CDR3 comprises 13 residues. Germline CDR1 and CDR2: SGHVS and FQNEAQ. CDR3 residues: CASSLDRSGEQFF. Written as DNA, the CDR3 is TGTGCCAGCAGCTTAGACAGGTCGGGTGAGCAGTTCTTC.

The V and J genes are TRBV9 and TRBJ2-5; 14 nucleotides line up with TRBD2. Germline CDR1 reads SGDLS; CDR2 reads YYNGEE. V lost 5 bases to trimming and J lost 5 bases; unmatched junction nucleotides: 11. CDR3 length: 17 amino acids. The CDR3 DNA reads TGTGCCAGCAGTGACCCGGGACTAGCGGGAGTCGGTGAGACCCAGTACTTC. Its protein is CASSDPGLAGVGETQYF.

The chain employs TRBV6-5 and TRBJ1-5; the match to TRBD1 covers 9 bases. Germline V lookup: CDR1 MNHEY, CDR2 SVGAGI. The CDR3 sequence is 15 residues long. With V trimmed by 6 bases and J by 6 bases, 9 bases remained unmatched. The CDR3 DNA sequence: TGTGCCAGCAGGCGGACACAGGGGGCGAGTCAGCCCCAGCATTTT. This codes for CASRRTQGASQPQHF.

V usage is TRBV11-2 and J usage is TRBJ2-2; TRBD2 matches at 8 bases. With V trimmed by 1 base and J by 1 base, 5 bases remained unmatched. Germline-derived CDR1 and CDR2 are SGHAT and FQNNGV. The CDR3 consists of 17 residues. CDR3 bases: TGTGCCAGCAGCTTAGTGCGGCTAGCGGGGAACACCGGGGAGCTGTTTTTT. Its translation is CASSLVRLAGNTGELFF.

This clone was observed a single time. The chain links TRBV28 to TRBJ2-7; 7 nucleotides line up with TRBD1. The CDR3 is 15 residues long. Unmatched junction bases numbered 14, after V lost 6 bases and J lost 6 bases. Germline V gene data show CDR1 as MDHEN and CDR2 as SYDVKM. CDR3 sequence (DNA): TGTGCCAGCAGACCCCTGACAGGGTCTCGACGCGAGCAGTACTTC. Residues: CASRPLTGSRREQYF.

This clone was counted a few times. This chain uses TRBV19 with TRBJ2-7; D perhaps matches TRBD2 (6 bases). The CDR3 is 12 residues long. CDR1 LNHDA and CDR2 SQIVND come from the germline V gene (reference sequence). Trimming stripped 6 bases from V and 6 bases from J, with 12 bases between. The CDR3 sequence: CASRRRDGEQYF. The DNA for the CDR3 is TGTGCCAGTAGAAGGCGGGACGGCGAGCAGTACTTC.

This chain uses TRBV6-4 with TRBJ1-4; D remains unclear. V was cut by 4 bases and J by 7 bases, with 10 bases left in between. The CDR3 consists of 13 residues. The germline V gene has CDR1 MRHNA and CDR2 SNTAGT. CDR3 residues: CASSAQTGEKLFF. The CDR3 DNA follows: TGTGCCAGCAGTGCGCAGACCGGTGAAAAACTGTTTTTT.

The chain couples TRBV19 to TRBJ1-2; TRBD1 matches at 10 bases. The V gene end was trimmed by 5 bases and the J gene end by 1 base; junction bases not matched to a gene: 7. This CDR3 has 16 residues. The V gene's germline CDR1 is LNHDA and CDR2 SQIVND (reference sequence). The CDR3 coding sequence is TGTGCCAGTAGTTTTGCCGGGACAGGGGTTAACTATGGCTACACCTTC. Residues: CASSFAGTGVNYGYTF.

This clone has just one count. The chain links TRBV6-5 to TRBJ1-1; no clear D gene. CDR1 and CDR2 from the germline V gene are MNHEY and SVGAGI. Trimming shortened V by 8 bases and J by 0 bases, and 10 bases separated the two germline ends. There are 13 residues in the CDR3. The CDR3 is CASRQLMNTEAFF. The CDR3 nucleotides are TGTGCCAGCCGGCAGCTCATGAACACTGAAGCTTTCTTT.

The chain links TRBV6-1 to TRBJ1-1; the match to TRBD1 covers 7 bases. Germline V gene lookup returns CDR1 MNHNS and CDR2 SASEGT. V shed 6 bases and J 5 bases; nucleotides not matched to a gene: 6. The CDR3 covers 13 residues. CDR3 loop: CASREGAGTEAFF. CDR3 sequence (DNA): TGTGCCAGCAGGGAGGGGGCGGGGACTGAAGCTTTCTTT.

This clone appeared once. The chain has TRBV7-2 and TRBJ2-2; D is ambiguous. V lost 5 bases and J 7 bases, leaving 14 bases between the germline ends. Germline V gene sequence: CDR1 SGHTA, CDR2 FQGNSA. The CDR3 is 14 residues long. CDR3: CASSPARVSGELFF. CDR3 coding DNA: TGTGCCAGCAGCCCCGCTAGGGTTAGCGGGGAGCTGTTTTTT.

This sequence joins TRBV6-6 and TRBJ1-1; TRBD1 is a possible D gene (5 bases). There are 14 residues in the CDR3. CDR1 is MNHNY and CDR2 is SVGAGI in the germline V gene (reference sequence). V dropped 4 bases and J dropped 2 bases, with 11 bases sitting between them. CDR3 in amino acids: CASSSRTSNTEAFF. The DNA for the CDR3 is TGTGCCAGCAGTTCCAGGACAAGTAACACTGAAGCTTTCTTT.

The V and J genes are TRBV6-6 and TRBJ2-3, with no clear D. V was cut by 4 bases and J by 8 bases, with 16 bases left in between. This CDR3 contains 14 residues. Germline values: CDR1 MNHNY, CDR2 SVGAGI (reference sequence). CDR3 nucleotide sequence: TGTGCCAGCAGTTCATCCCGGGCCCCCGGTACGCAGTATTTT. Encoded protein: CASSSSRAPGTQYF.

The V and J genes are TRBV5-1 and TRBJ2-6; D may be TRBD1 (6 bases). Trimming left V 1 base short and J 1 base short, with 24 bases between. The CDR3 spans 21 residues. Germline CDR1 SGHRS, CDR2 YFSETQ. Here the CDR3 reads CASSLRGHDRNTPSGANVLTF. The CDR3 DNA reads as TGCGCCAGCAGCTTGCGGGGACATGACAGAAATACGCCTTCTGGGGCCAACGTCCTGACTTTC. Full variable domain (missing parts from reference TRBV5-1 and TRBJ2-6): KAGVTQTPRYLIKTRGQQVTLSCSPISGHRSVSWYQQTPGQGLQFLFEYFSETQRNKGNFPGRFSGRQFSNSRSEMNVSTLELGDSALYLCASSLRGHDRNTPSGANVLTFGAGSRLTVL.

The V gene is TRBV29-1, the J gene TRBJ2-7; 8 nucleotides line up with TRBD2. V lost 6 bases and J lost 6; bases outside the gene matches: 10. Per the germline V gene, CDR1 is SQVTM and CDR2 is ANQGSEA. The CDR3 is 13 residues long. In DNA, the CDR3 is TGCAGCGTGGGGAACAAGGCGGGGGGCGAGCAGTACTTC. This gives the protein CSVGNKAGGEQYF.

The J gene is TRBJ2-6, the V gene TRBV18; no reliable D call. Germline V gene sequence: CDR1 KGHSH, CDR2 LQKENI. The CDR3 totals 13 residues. Trimming removed 2 bases at V and 4 bases at J, with 3 bases between. The CDR3 DNA follows: TGTGCCAGCTCACCAGCCGGGGCCAACGTCCTGACTTTC. It yields the protein CASSPAGANVLTF.

The rearrangement links TRBV6-1 to TRBJ1-3, with D perhaps matching TRBD1 (5 bases). Germline-derived CDR1 and CDR2 are MNHNS and SASEGT. The CDR3 has 16 residues. V lost 4 bases and J 0 bases, leaving 13 bases between the germline ends. The CDR3: CASSVPGTSSGNTIYF. CDR3 sequence (DNA): TGTGCCAGCAGTGTTCCAGGGACCAGCTCTGGAAACACCATATATTTT.

J is TRBJ2-1 and V is TRBV5-1; D is unclear. Per the germline V gene, CDR1 is SGHRS and CDR2 is YFSETQ. V gave up 2 bases and J gave up 6 bases, with 3 bases separating them. This CDR3 has 11 residues. CDR3 protein: CASSFTNEQFF. For the CDR3, the DNA is TGCGCCAGCAGCTTTACCAATGAGCAGTTCTTC.

The rearrangement uses TRBV5-6 and TRBJ2-7; D not resolved. Germline-derived CDR1 and CDR2 are SGHDT and YYEEEE. This CDR3 has 14 residues. V was pared by 3 bases and J by 0 bases, with 10 bases between. The chain's CDR3 is CASSSLTLSYEQYF. For the CDR3, the DNA is TGTGCCAGCAGCTCCCTGACACTCTCCTACGAGCAGTACTTC.

The V gene is TRBV18, the J gene TRBJ1-1, with TRBD1 matching over 8 bases. V trimming: 3 bases; J trimming: 1 base; junction bases outside the gene matches: 10. Germline values: CDR1 KGHSH, CDR2 LQKENI. The CDR3 sequence is 17 residues long. CDR3 sequence (DNA): TGTGCCAGCTCACCGGCGCTTACAGGGGGGCAGAACACTGAAGCTTTCTTT. Encoded protein: CASSPALTGGQNTEAFF.

The V gene is TRBV6-5, the J gene TRBJ1-5, with 11 bases that match TRBD1. J lost 7 bases, V lost 5 bases, and 4 bases had no gene match. The CDR3 contains 14 residues. From germline, CDR1 is MNHEY and CDR2 SVGAGI. For the CDR3, the DNA is TGTGCCAGCAGTGACGGGACAGGGGGACAGCCCCAGCATTTT. Encoded protein: CASSDGTGGQPQHF.

Concerning this clone: At one boundary the junction diverges from the germline segment, which might be a read error. The same CDR3 is also encoded by other DNA sequences in this sample. J is TRBJ1-2 and V is TRBV18; D is ambiguous. The germline gives CDR1 KGHSH, CDR2 LQKENI. The CDR3 has 12 amino acids. CDR3 nucleotide sequence: TGCGCCAGCTCACCAGAGATGAATGGCTACACCTTC. It specifies CASSPEMNGYTF. The whole variable domain, remainder taken from reference TRBV18 and TRBJ1-2, is NAGVMQNPRHLVRRRGQEARLRCSPMKGHSHVYWYRQLPEEGLKFMVYLQKENIIDESGMPKERFSAEFPKEGPSILRIQQVVRGDSAAYFCASSPEMNGYTFGSGTRLTVV.

This chain joins TRBV5-5 and TRBJ2-7, with D tentatively TRBD1 or TRBD2 (6 bases each). Germline assignment: CDR1 SGHKS and CDR2 YYEKEE (reference sequence). Trimming pared 1 base from V and 1 base from J, leaving 9 bases between. This CDR3 contains 14 residues. The CDR3 DNA sequence: TGTGCCAGCAGCTTGAAGGGGGGATCCTACGAGCAGTACTTC. Translating gives CASSLKGGSYEQYF.

The chain carries TRBV19 and TRBJ2-1; 7 bases are shared with TRBD1. This CDR3 spans 17 amino acids. Germline assignment: CDR1 LNHDA and CDR2 SQIVND (reference sequence). After removal of 5 bases from V and 3 bases from J, the junction contained 13 bases not matched to a gene. The DNA of the CDR3 is TGTGCCAGTAGTCCCCGGACAGGCTCGATCCTCTACAATGAGCAGTTCTTC. It yields the protein CASSPRTGSILYNEQFF.

This chain connects TRBV19 to TRBJ1-2; D gene ambiguous. This CDR3 contains 14 residues. Germline V lookup: CDR1 LNHDA, CDR2 SQIVND (reference sequence). Trimming took off 7 bases at V and 4 bases at J, with 16 bases between the two ends. The CDR3 region has the DNA TGTGCCAGTACCCTTGACCCTAACCTCTATGGCTACACCTTC. This codes for CASTLDPNLYGYTF.

The chain recombines TRBV29-1 with TRBJ1-1, with TRBD1 as a possible D gene (6 bases). The CDR3 sequence is 13 residues long. Trimming removed 7 bases at V and 1 base at J, with 13 bases between. In germline, CDR1 is SQVTM, CDR2 ANQGSEA. The CDR3, as DNA: TGCAGCGCCATGCTACAGGGGAACACTGAAGCTTTCTTT. This translates into CSAMLQGNTEAFF.

This chain connects TRBV5-1 to TRBJ2-1; 8 positions agree with TRBD2. Germline V gene lookup returns CDR1 SGHRS and CDR2 YFSETQ. V gave up 0 bases and J gave up 7 bases; unmatched junction bases: 9. The CDR3 is 16 amino acids. The CDR3 sequence is CASSLDPSGRLNEQFF. CDR3 DNA: TGCGCCAGCAGCTTGGATCCCAGCGGGAGATTGAATGAGCAGTTCTTC.

This rearrangement joins TRBV11-3 to TRBJ2-1; 7 bases fit TRBD1. With V trimmed by 4 bases and J by 3 bases, 3 bases remained unmatched. Germline CDR1 and CDR2: SGHNT and YENEEA. This CDR3 has 14 residues. CDR3 residues: CASSSGTDYNEQFF. The CDR3 DNA sequence: TGTGCCAGCAGCTCCGGGACAGACTACAATGAGCAGTTCTTC.

This chain connects TRBV4-1 to TRBJ2-2; D unclear. Germline CDR1 reads MGHRA; CDR2 reads YSYEKL. CDR3 length equals 15 residues. The V end lost 4 bases, the J end lost 4 bases, and 13 bases lay between the germline ends. The CDR3 sequence is CASSPREIVTGELFF. DNA for the CDR3: TGCGCCAGCAGCCCGCGAGAGATAGTCACCGGGGAGCTGTTTTTT.